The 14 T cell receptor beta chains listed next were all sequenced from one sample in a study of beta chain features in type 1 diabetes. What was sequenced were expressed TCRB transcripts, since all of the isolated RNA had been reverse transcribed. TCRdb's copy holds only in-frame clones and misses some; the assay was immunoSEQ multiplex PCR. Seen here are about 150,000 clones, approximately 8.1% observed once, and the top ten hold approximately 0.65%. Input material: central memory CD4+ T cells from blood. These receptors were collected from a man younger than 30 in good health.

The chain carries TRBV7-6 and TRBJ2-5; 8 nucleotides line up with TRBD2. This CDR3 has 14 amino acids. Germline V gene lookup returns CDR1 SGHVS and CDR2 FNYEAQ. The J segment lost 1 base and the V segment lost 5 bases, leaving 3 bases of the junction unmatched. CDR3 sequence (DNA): TGTGCCAGCAGCCCACTAGCGGCCCAAGAGACCCAGTACTTC. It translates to CASSPLAAQETQYF.

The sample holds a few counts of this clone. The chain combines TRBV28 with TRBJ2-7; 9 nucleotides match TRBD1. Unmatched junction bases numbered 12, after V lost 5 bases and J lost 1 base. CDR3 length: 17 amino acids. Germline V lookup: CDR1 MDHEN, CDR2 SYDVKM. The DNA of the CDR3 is TGTGCCAGCAGTCCCCCCGTAGGGACAGGGACTTCCTACGAGCAGTACTTC. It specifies CASSPPVGTGTSYEQYF.

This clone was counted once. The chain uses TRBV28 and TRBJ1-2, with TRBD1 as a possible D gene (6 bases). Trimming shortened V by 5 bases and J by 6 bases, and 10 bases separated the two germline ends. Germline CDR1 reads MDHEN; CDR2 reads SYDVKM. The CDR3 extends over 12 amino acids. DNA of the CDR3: TGTGCCAGCAGTGAACAGGGAGATGGCTACACCTTC. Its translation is CASSEQGDGYTF.

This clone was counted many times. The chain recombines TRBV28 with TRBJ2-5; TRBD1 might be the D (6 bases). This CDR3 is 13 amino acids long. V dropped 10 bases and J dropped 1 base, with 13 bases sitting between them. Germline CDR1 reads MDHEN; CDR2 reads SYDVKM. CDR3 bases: TGTGCCACCAGCTCAGGGGCCCAAGAGACCCAGTACTTC. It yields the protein CATSSGAQETQYF.

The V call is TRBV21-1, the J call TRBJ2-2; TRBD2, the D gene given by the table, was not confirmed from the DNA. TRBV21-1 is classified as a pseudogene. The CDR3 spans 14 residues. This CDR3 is CASSLRKVPGELFF. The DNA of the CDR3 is TGTGCCAGCAGCTTGAGGAAGGTTCCCGGGGAGCTGTTTTTT.

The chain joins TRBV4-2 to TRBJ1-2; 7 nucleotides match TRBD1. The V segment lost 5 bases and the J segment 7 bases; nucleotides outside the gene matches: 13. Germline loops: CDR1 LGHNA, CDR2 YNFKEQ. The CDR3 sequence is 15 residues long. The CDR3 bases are TGTGCCAGCAGCGCGGAAGCCAGGGGGTGGGGTGGCTACACCTTC. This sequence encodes CASSAEARGWGGYTF.

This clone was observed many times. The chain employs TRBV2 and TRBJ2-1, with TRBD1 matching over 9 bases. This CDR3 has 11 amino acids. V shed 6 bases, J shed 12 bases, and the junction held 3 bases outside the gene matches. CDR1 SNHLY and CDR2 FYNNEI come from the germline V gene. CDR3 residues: CASRGTGWQFF. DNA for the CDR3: TGTGCCAGCAGGGGGACAGGGTGGCAGTTCTTC.

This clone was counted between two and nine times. This CDR3 is CASSRDRGRETQYF. CDR3 nucleotides: TGTGCCAGCAGCCGGGACAGGGGGCGAGAGACCCAGTACTTC. The genes are TRBV11-2 and TRBJ2-5, with 12 bases fitting TRBD1. Trimming removed 5 bases from V and 4 bases from J; junction bases left unmatched: 2. CDR3 length equals 14 residues. Per germline, CDR1 SGHAT and CDR2 FQNNGV. Using reference TRBV11-2 and TRBJ2-5 for the parts outside the CDR3, the full variable domain is EAGVAQSPRYKIIEKRQSVAFWCNPISGHATLYWYQQILGQGPKLLIQFQNNGVVDDSQLPKDRFSAERLKGVDSTLKIQPAKLEDSAVYLCASSRDRGRETQYFGPGTRLLVL.

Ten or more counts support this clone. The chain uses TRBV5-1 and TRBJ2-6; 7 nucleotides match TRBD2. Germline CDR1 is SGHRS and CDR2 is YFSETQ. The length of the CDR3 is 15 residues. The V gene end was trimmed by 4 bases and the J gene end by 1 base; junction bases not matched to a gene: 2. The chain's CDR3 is CASSILASGANVLTF. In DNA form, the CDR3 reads TGCGCCAGCAGCATACTAGCGTCTGGGGCCAACGTCCTGACTTTC.

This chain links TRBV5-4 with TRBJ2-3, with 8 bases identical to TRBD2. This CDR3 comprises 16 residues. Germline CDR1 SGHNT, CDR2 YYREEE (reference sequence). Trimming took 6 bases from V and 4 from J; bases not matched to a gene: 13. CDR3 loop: CASTSAASGRSDTQYF. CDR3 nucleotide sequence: TGTGCCAGCACTTCGGCGGCTAGCGGGCGTTCAGATACGCAGTATTTT.

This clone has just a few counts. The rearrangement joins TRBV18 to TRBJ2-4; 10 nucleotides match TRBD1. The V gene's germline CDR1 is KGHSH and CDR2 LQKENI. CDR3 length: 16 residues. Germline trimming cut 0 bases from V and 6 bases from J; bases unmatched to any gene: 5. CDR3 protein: CASSPPGQGMGNIQYF. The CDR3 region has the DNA TGTGCCAGCTCACCACCGGGACAGGGGATGGGAAACATTCAGTACTTC.

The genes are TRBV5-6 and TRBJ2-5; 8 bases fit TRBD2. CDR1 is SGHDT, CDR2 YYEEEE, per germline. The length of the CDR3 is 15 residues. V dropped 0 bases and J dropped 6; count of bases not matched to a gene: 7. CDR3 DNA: TGTGCCAGCAGCTTGGAGGCGGGAGGATCGAAGACCCAGTACTTC. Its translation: CASSLEAGGSKTQYF.

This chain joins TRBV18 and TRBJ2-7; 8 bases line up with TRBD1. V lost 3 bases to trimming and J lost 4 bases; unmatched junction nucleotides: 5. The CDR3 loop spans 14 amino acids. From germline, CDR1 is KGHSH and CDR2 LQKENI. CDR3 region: CASSPDRVSYEQYF. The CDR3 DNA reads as TGTGCCAGCTCACCGGACAGGGTGTCATACGAGCAGTACTTC.

The CDR3 protein is CASRNLGASNYGYTF. CDR3 DNA sequence: TGTGCCAGCAGGAATCTAGGGGCTTCTAACTATGGCTACACCTTC. The gene calls are TRBV7-2 and TRBJ1-2, with D maybe TRBD1 (5 bases). Germline CDR1 SGHTA, CDR2 FQGNSA. The V gene lost 6 bases and the J gene lost 0 bases, with 14 bases spanning the gap. The CDR3 totals 15 residues.